This T cell receptor beta chain came from a study of cytotoxic CD8 clonotypes in ibrutinib-treated CLL. Study context: Sample averages reached 255,043 productive templates and 94,082 productive rearrangements. Study-wide results and caveats: Treatment left the uncommon public clonotypes either contracted or stable in frequency. Sampling schedules were unmatched across sustained-remission and progressing patients. T-cell clonality at baseline went above that of age-matched healthy donors and rose and fell with circulating CD8+ T-cell counts.

TCRdb's copy holds only in-frame clones and misses some; the assay was immunoSEQ multiplex PCR. The sample shows 30,000 to 40,000 clones, 70% to 80% of them seen only once. This clone was detected once. What it binds is unknown. Trimming stripped 0 bases from V and 2 bases from J, with 13 bases between. This CDR3 has 16 amino acids. Germline CDR1 reads SGHNT; CDR2 reads YYREEE (reference sequence). This chain joins TRBV5-4 and TRBJ2-3, with D possibly matching TRBD2 (5 bases). This sample comprised PBMCs, obtained at disease progression, from a patient treated with ibrutinib. This TCR was sampled from a human donor with chronic lymphocytic leukemia. The CDR3 coding sequence is TGTGCCAGCAGCTTGGTAAACCGGGGAATCACAGATACGCAGTATTTT. The encoded protein is CASSLVNRGITDTQYF.